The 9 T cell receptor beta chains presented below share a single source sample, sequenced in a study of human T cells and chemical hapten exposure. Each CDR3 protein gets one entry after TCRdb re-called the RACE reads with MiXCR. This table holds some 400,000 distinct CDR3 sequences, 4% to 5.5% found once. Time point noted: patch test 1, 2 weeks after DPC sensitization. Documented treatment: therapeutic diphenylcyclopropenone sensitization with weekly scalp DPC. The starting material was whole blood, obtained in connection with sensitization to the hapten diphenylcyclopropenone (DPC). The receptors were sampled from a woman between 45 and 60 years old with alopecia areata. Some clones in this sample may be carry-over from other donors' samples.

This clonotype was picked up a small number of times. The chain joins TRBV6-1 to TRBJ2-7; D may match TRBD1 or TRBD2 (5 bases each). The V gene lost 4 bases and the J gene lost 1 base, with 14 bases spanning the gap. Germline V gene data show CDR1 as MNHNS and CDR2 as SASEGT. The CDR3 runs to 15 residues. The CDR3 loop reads CASSAQVGDSYEQYF. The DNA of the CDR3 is TGTGCCAGCAGTGCGCAGGTGGGGGATTCCTACGAGCAGTACTTC.

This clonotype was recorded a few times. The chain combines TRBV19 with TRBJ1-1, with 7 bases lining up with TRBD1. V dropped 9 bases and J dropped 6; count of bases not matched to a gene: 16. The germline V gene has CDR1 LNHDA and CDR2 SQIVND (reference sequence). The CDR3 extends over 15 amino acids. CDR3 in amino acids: CASQVQGGGRPEAFF. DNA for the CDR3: TGTGCCAGCCAAGTACAGGGAGGGGGCCGACCTGAAGCTTTCTTT. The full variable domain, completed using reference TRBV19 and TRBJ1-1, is DGGITQSPKYLFRKEGQNVTLSCEQNLNHDAMYWYRQDPGQGLRLIYYSQIVNDFQKGDIAEGYSVSREKKESFPLTVTSAQKNPTAFYLCASQVQGGGRPEAFFGQGTRLTVV.

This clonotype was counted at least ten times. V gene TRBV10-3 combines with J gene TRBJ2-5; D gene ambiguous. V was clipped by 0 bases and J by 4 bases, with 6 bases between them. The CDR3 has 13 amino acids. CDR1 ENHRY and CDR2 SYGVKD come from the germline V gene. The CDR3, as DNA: TGTGCCATCAGTGAGTCGAAGATAGAGACCCAGTACTTC. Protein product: CAISESKIETQYF.

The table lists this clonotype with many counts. This CDR3 reads CASSQDSGNQFF. The CDR3 DNA is TGCGCCAGCAGCCAAGATTCGGGGAATCAGTTTTTT. The chain employs TRBV4-3 and TRBJ1-4; D gene unclear. The length of the CDR3 is 12 residues. The V gene lost 0 bases and the J gene lost 16 bases, with 12 bases spanning the gap. CDR1 and CDR2 from the germline V gene are LGHNA and YSLEER.

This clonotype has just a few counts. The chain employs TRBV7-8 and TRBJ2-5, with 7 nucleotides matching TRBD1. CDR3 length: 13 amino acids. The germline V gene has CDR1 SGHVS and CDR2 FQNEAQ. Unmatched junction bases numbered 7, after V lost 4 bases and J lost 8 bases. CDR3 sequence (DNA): TGTGCCAGCAGCTCCGACAGGGTACGAACCCAGTACTTC. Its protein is CASSSDRVRTQYF.

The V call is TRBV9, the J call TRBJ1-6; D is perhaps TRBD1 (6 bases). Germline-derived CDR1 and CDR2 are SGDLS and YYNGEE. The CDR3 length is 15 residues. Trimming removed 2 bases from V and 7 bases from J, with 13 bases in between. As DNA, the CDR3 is TGTGCCAGCAGCGTGGGTGGCAGGGGAAATTCACCCCTCCACTTT. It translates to CASSVGGRGNSPLHF.

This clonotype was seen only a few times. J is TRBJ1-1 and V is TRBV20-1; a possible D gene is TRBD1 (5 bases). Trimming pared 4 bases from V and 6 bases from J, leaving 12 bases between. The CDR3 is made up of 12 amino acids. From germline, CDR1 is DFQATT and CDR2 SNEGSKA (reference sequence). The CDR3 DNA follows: TGCAGTGCTAAAAGACAGTTACCTGAAGCTTTCTTT. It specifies CSAKRQLPEAFF.

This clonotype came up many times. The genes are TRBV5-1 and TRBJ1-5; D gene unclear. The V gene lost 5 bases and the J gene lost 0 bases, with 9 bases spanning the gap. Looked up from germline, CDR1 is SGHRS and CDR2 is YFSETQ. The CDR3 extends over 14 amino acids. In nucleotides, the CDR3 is TGCGCCAGCAGGGTTGTATATAGCAATCAGCCCCAGCATTTT. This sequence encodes CASRVVYSNQPQHF.

The CDR3 DNA sequence: TGCGCCAGCAGCCAAGAGGGGGGCGAGACTAATGAAAAACTGTTTTTT. The encoded protein is CASSQEGGETNEKLFF. The V and J genes are TRBV4-1 and TRBJ1-4, with TRBD1 as a possible D gene (6 bases). Trimming cost V 0 bases and J 2 bases, with 10 bases left between them. Germline CDR1 reads MGHRA; CDR2 reads YSYEKL. The CDR3 is made up of 16 amino acids.